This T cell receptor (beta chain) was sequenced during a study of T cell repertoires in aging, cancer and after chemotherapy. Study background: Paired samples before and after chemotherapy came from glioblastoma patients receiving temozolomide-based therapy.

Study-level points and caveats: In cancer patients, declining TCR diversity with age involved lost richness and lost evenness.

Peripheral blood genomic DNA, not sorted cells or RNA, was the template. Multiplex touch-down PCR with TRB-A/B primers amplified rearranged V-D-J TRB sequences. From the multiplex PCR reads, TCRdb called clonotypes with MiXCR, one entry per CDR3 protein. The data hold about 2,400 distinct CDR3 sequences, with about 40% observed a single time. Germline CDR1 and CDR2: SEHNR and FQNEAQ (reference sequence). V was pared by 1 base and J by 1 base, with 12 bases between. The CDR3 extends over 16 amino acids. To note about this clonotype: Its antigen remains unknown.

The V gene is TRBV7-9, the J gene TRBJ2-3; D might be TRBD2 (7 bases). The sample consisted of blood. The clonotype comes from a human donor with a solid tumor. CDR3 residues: CASSLGGGARTDTQYF. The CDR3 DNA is TGTGCCAGCAGCTTAGGGGGGGGGGCCCGCACAGATACGCAGTATTTT.